A selection of T cell receptor beta chains follows, all from one sample in a study of T-cell memory formation after mild COVID-19. TCRdb reprocessed the 5' RACE reads via MiXCR and lists one record per CDR3 protein. The data contain about 160,000 distinct CDR3 sequences, about 28% of them singletons. Sequenced sample: PBMCs or a T cell subset sorted from them (not recorded which). The receptors were gathered from an adult woman who had mild COVID-19 (a few samples of this study predate the infection). Cell type and time point are not known. CDR3s include the opening cysteine and the closing phenylalanine or tryptophan. D genes are given only for firm matches. Size is stated for part of the rows, as once, few or many counts, or as a class when the clone is expanded.

>TRBV6-5|TRBJ1-2|TRBD1|.
CASRTGGAGYGYTF
TGTGCCAGCAGGACAGGGGGCGCGGGCTATGGCTACACCTTC
>TRBV20-1|TRBJ2-2|TRBD1|.
CSARANRGRRDTGELFF
TGCAGTGCTAGAGCGAACAGGGGGCGGAGGGACACCGGGGAGCTGTTTTTT
>TRBV9|TRBJ2-1|TRBD2|.
CASSALAGVLNEQFF
TGTGCCAGCAGCGCCCTAGCGGGAGTTCTCAATGAGCAGTTCTTC
>TRBV18|TRBJ2-5|.|.
CASSPMGDQETQYF
TGTGCCAGCTCACCAATGGGGGACCAAGAGACCCAGTACTTC
>TRBV7-6|TRBJ2-7|.|.
CASSFHPHEQYF
TGTGCCAGCAGCTTTCACCCCCACGAGCAGTACTTC
>TRBV20-1|TRBJ2-3|TRBD2|.
CSATPLAGGSTDTQYF
TGCAGTGCTACCCCACTAGCGGGAGGGAGCACAGATACGCAGTATTTT
>TRBV7-8|TRBJ2-6|TRBD2|few
CASGGTSGRKAGANVLTF
TGTGCCAGCGGAGGGACTAGCGGGAGAAAGGCGGGGGCCAACGTCCTGACTTTC
>TRBV5-1|TRBJ1-5|TRBD1|.
CASSLAGQGGQPQHF
TGCGCCAGCAGCTTGGCCGGGCAGGGGGGACAGCCCCAGCATTTT
>TRBV12-3/TRBV12-4|TRBJ2-7|TRBD1|few
CASSDRTGSYEQYF
TGTGCCAGCAGTGATCGGACAGGGAGCTACGAGCAGTACTTC
>TRBV12-3/TRBV12-4|TRBJ2-2|.|few
CASSFRESYTGELFF
TGTGCCAGCAGTTTCCGGGAATCCTACACCGGGGAGCTGTTTTTT